This TCR beta chain is drawn from a study of T-cell memory formation after mild COVID-19. Each CDR3 protein is one row after TCRdb ran MiXCR on the 5' RACE reads. Altogether hundreds of thousands of distinct CDR3 sequences are present, 15% to 20% being singletons, with the ten largest covering around 12%. Germline V lookup: CDR1 SGHTA, CDR2 FQGNSA. Trimming cost V 1 base and J 2 bases; bases outside gene matches: 8. The CDR3 covers 16 residues. This clonotype was seen more than once but under ten times. The antigen is unknown. Study-wide results and limits: Pre-infection memory carried some responding clones, suggesting that cross-reactive memory joined.

The TCR originated in an adult woman who had mild COVID-19 (a few samples of this study predate the infection). Cell type and time point are not known. The rearrangement links TRBV7-2 to TRBJ2-7; 7 positions agree with TRBD2. Sequencing was carried out using PBMCs or a T cell subset sorted from them (not recorded which). The CDR3 is CASSLVGLAETYEQYF. The DNA of the CDR3 is TGTGCCAGCAGCTTAGTCGGGCTAGCGGAGACCTACGAGCAGTACTTC. Full variable domain (missing parts from reference TRBV7-2 and TRBJ2-7): GAGVSQSPSNKVTEKGKDVELRCDPISGHTALYWYRQSLGQGLEFLIYFQGNSAPDKSGLPSDRFSAERTGGSVSTLTIQRTQQEDSAVYLCASSLVGLAETYEQYFGPGTRLTVT.